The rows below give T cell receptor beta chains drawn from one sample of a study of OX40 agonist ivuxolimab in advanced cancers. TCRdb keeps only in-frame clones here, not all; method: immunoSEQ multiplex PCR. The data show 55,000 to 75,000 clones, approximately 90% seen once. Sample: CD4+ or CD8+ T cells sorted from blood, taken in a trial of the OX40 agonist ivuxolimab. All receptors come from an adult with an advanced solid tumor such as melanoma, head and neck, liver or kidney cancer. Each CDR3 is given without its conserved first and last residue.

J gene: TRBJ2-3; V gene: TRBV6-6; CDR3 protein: ASSLGLAGVLDTQY
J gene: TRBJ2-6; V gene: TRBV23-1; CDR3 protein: ASSRLSTQQSRANVLT
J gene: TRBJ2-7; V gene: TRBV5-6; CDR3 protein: ASSLSAGVGEQY
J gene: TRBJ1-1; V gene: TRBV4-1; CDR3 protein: ASSHKDRGPTEAF
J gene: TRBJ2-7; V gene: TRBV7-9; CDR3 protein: ASSRADIAYEQY
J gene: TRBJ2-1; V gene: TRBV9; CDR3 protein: ASSTQKGTSGRVYSYNEQF
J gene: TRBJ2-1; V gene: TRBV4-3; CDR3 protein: ASSQDVTAYNEQF
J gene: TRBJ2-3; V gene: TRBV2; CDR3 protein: ASTKLAGGGAYTQY
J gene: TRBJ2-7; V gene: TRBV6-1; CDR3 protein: ASSQGLADVYEQY
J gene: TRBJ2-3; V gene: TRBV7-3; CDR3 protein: ASSLHDSGSLDTQY
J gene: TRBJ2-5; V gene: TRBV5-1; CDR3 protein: ASSLELAGEGETQY
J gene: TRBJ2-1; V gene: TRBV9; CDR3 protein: ASSVVIAGGPDEQF
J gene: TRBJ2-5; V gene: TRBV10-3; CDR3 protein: AISGRDSRTQETQY
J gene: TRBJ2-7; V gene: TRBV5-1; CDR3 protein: ASSFVSSDYEQY
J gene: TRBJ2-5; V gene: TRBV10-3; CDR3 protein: AISEPLGTGDETQY
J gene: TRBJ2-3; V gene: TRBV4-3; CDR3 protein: ASSLDRGSTDTQY
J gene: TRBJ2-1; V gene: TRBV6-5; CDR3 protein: ASSYGGGHAYNEQF
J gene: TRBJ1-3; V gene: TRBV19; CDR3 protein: ASSFTGFSGNTIY
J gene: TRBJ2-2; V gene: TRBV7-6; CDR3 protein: ASSLETGGGTGELF
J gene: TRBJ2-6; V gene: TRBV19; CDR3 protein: ASSITRWANVLT
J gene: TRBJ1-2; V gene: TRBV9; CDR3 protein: ASSADRDGYT
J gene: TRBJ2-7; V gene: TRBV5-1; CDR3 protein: ASRPGQGPYEQY
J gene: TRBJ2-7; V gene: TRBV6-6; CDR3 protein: ASSYDGAESYEQY
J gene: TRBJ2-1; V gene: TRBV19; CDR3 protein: ASSAGDRGTDEQF
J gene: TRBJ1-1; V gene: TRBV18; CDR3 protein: ASSPPSFGTGNTEAF
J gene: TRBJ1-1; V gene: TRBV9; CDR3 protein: ASSVDWSTEAF
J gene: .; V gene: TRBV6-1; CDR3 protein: ASSELAGGPDEQY
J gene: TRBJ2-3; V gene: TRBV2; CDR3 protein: ASSEVSGGPDTQY
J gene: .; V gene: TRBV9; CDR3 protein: ASSREASGDYEQY
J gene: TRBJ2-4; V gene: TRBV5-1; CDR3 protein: ASSSWDRSNIQY
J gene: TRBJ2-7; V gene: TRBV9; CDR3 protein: ASSVDRGYEQY
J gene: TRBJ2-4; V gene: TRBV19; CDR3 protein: ASGASGKNIQY
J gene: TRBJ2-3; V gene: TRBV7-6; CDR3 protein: ASSSLAGGRTDTQY
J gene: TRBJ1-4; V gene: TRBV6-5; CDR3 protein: ASSSQATNEKLF
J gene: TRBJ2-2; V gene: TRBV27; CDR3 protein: ASSIGQGTGELF
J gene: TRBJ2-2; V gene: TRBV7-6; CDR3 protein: ASSLDGLAYTGELF
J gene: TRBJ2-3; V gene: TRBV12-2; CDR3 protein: ASRLGGCFIDTQY
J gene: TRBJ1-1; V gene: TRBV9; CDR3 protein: ASSPWQEGGTEAF
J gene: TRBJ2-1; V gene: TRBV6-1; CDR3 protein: ASSEGLADLYNEQF
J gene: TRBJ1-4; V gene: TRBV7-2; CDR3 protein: ASSLDWANPGEKLF
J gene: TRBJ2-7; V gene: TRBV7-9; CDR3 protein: ASSLGQSGNDEQY
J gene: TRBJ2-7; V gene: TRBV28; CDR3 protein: ASSATTSGRGYEQY
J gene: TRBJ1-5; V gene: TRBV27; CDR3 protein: ASSLWGALQPQH
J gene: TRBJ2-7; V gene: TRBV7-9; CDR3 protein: ASRSTAYEQY
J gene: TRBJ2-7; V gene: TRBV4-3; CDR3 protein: ASSQDYPGQVMGHYEQY
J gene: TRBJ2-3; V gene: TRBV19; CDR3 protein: ASSPAREEPTRDTQY
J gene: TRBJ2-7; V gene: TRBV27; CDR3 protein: ASSLFGSGSVAEQY
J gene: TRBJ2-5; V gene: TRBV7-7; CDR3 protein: ASSRTTGGQETQY
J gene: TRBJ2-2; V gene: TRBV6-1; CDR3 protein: ASSEGLAGLNTGELF
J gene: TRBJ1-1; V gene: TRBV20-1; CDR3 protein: SARVGIEAF
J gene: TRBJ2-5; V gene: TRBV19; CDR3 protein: ASSILADQETQY
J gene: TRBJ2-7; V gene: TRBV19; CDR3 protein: ASSLTTGGRVFDEQY
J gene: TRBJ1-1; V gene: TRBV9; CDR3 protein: ASSVDWAGTEAF
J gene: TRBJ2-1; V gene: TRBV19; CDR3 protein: ASSQEGGDYNEQF
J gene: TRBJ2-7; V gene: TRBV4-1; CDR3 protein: ASSQVKGSDEQY
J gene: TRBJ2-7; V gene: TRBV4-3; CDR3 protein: ASSGTVSGRASREQY
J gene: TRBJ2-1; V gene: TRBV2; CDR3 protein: ASRSMDEQF